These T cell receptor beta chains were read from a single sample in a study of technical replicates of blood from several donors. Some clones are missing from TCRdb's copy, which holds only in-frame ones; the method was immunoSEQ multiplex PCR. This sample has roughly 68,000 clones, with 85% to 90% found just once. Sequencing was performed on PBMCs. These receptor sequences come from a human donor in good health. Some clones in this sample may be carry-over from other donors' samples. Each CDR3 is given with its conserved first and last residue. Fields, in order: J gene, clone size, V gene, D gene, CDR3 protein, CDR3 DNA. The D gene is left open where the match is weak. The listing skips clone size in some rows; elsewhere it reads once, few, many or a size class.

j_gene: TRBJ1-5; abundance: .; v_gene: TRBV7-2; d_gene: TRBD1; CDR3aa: CASRDRGSNQPQHF; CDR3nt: TGTGCCAGCAGAGACAGGGGTAGCAATCAGCCCCAGCATTTT
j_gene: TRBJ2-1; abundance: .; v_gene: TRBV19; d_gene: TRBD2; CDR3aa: CASSIPLAGPRRQFF; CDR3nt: TGTGCCAGTAGTATACCCCTAGCGGGACCTCGGAGGCAGTTCTTC
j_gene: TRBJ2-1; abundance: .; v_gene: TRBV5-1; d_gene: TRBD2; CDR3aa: CASSFGLAGAVEQFF; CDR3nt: TGCGCCAGCAGCTTTGGACTAGCGGGGGCGGTTGAGCAGTTCTTC
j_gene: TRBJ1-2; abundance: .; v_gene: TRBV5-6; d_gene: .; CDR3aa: CASSLNKGSYTF; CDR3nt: TGTGCCAGCAGCCTAAATAAGGGGAGCTACACCTTC
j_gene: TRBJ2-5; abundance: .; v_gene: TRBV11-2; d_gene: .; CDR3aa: CASSSPFSGEETQYF; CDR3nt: TGTGCCAGCAGTTCCCCGTTCTCAGGGGAAGAGACCCAGTACTTC
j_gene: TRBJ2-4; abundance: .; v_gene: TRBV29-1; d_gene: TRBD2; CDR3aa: CSASLAENIQYF; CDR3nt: TGCAGCGCGTCCCTAGCGGAAAACATTCAGTACTTC
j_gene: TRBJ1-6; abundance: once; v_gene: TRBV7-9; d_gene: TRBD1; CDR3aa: CASVRTGEDSPLHF; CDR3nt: TGTGCCAGCGTTCGGACAGGGGAAGACTCACCCCTCCACTTT
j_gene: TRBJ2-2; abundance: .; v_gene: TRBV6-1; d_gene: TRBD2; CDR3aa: CASSESSGGANTGELFF; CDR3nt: TGTGCCAGCAGTGAATCTAGCGGGGGGGCCAACACCGGGGAGCTGTTTTTT
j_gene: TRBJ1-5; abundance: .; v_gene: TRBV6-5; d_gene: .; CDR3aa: CASSYSVNQPQHF; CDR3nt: TGTGCCAGCAGTTATTCTGTAAATCAGCCCCAGCATTTT
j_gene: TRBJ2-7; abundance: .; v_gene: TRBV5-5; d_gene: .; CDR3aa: CASTDTSLSYEQYF; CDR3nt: TGTGCCAGCACCGACACGAGTCTATCCTACGAGCAGTACTTC
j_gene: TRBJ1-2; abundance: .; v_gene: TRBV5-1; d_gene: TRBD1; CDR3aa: CASSMGTAGGYTF; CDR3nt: TGCGCCAGCAGCATGGGGACAGCGGGGGGCTACACCTTC
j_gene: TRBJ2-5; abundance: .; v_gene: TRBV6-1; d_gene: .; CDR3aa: CASSASGDGETQYF; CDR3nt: TGTGCCAGCAGCGCATCGGGGGACGGGGAGACCCAGTACTTC
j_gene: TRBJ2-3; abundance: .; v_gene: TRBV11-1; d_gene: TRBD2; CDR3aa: CASSRTSGNRFLTDTQYF; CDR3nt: TGTGCCAGCAGCCGGACTAGCGGGAATCGGTTCTTAACAGATACGCAGTATTTT
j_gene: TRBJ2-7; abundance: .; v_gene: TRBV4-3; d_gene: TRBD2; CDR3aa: CASSQEAGGGGEQYF; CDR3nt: TGCGCCAGCAGCCAAGAGGCGGGGGGTGGCGGCGAGCAGTACTTC
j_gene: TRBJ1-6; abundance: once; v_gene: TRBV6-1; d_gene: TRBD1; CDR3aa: CASSGETGVSPLHF; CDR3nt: TGTGCCAGCAGTGGCGAGACAGGGGTCTCACCCCTCCACTTT
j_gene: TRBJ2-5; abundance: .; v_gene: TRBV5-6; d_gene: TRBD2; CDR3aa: CASSLGLAGGLETQYF; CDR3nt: TGTGCCAGCAGCTTGGGGCTAGCGGGGGGGTTGGAGACCCAGTACTTC
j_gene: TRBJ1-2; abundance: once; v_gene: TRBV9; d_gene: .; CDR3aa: CASSSLTPPNYGYTF; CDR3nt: TGTGCCAGCAGCTCACTCACGCCCCCTAACTATGGCTACACCTTC
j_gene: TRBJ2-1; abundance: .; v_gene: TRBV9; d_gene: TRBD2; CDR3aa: CASSVSSGTYNEQFF; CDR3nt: TGTGCCAGCAGCGTCTCTAGCGGCACCTACAATGAGCAGTTCTTC
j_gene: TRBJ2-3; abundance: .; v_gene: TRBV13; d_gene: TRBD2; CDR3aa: CASSSQAGATDTQYF; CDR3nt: TGTGCCAGCAGCTCCCAAGCGGGAGCGACAGATACGCAGTATTTT
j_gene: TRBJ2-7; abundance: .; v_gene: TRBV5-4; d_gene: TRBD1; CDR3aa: CASSLGTGLSYEQYF; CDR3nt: TGTGCCAGCAGCTTAGGGACAGGTCTCTCCTACGAGCAGTACTTC
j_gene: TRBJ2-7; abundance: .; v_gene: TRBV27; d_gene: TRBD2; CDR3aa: CASSFTSGTSYEQYF; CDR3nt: TGTGCCAGCAGTTTTACTAGCGGGACGTCCTACGAGCAGTACTTC
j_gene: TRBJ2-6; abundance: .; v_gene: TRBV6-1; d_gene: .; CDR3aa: CASSGGSGANVLTF; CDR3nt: TGTGCCAGCAGTGGCGGATCTGGGGCCAACGTCCTGACTTTC
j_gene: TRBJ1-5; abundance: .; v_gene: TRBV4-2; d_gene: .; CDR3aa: CASSQDLGFEAGQPQHF; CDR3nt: TGTGCCAGCAGCCAGGACTTAGGTTTCGAGGCGGGTCAGCCCCAGCATTTT
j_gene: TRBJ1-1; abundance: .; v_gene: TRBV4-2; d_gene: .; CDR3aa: CASSQQGGNTEAFF; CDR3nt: TGTGCCAGCAGCCAACAGGGTGGGAACACTGAAGCTTTCTTT
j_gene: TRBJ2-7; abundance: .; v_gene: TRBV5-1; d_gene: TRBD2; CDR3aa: CASSLEGGGSTEQYF; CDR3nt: TGCGCCAGCAGCTTGGAGGGCGGGGGGTCTACCGAGCAGTACTTC
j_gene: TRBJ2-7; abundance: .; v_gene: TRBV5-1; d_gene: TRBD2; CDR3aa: CASSWTSGFYEQYF; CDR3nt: TGCGCCAGCAGCTGGACTAGCGGCTTCTACGAGCAGTACTTC
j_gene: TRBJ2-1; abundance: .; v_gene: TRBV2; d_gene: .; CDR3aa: CASSYSNNEQFF; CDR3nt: TGTGCCAGCAGTTACTCTAACAATGAGCAGTTCTTC
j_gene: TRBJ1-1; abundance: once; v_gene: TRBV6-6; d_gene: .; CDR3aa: CASSSTGTEAFF; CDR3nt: TGTGCCAGCAGTTCCACAGGGACTGAAGCTTTCTTT
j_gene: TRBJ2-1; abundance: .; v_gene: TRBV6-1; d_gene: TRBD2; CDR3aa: CASNSGGPRNEQFF; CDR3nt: TGTGCCAGCAATAGCGGGGGGCCCCGGAATGAGCAGTTCTTC
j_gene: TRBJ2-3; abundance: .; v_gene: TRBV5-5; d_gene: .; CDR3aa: CASSLVLTSTDTQYF; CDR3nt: TGTGCCAGCAGCTTGGTGCTGACTAGCACAGATACGCAGTATTTT
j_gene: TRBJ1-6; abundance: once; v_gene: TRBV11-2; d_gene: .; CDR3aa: CASSLDPSSYNSPLHF; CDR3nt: TGTGCCAGCAGCTTAGATCCGAGCTCCTATAATTCACCCCTCCACTTT
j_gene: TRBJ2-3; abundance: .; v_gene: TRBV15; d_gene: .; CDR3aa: CATRRGYTDTQYF; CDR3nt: TGTGCCACCAGGCGGGGATACACAGATACGCAGTATTTT
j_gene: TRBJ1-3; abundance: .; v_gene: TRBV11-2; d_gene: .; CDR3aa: CASSHSGLGNTIYF; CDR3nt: TGTGCCAGCAGCCACAGCGGTCTCGGAAACACCATATATTTT
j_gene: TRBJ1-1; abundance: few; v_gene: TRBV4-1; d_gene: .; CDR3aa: CASSQTGFGQAFF; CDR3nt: TGCGCCAGCAGCCAAACAGGGTTCGGGCAAGCTTTCTTT
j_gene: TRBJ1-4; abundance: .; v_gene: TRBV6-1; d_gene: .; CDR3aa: CASQRQQNEKLFF; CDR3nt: TGTGCCAGCCAGAGACAGCAAAATGAAAAACTGTTTTTT
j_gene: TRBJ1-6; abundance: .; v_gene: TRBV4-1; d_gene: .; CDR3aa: CASSQVHRSSYNSPLHF; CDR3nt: TGCGCCAGCAGCCAAGTGCACAGAAGCTCCTATAATTCACCCCTCCACTTT
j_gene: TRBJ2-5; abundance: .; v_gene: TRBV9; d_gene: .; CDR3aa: CASSASSKETQYF; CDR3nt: TGTGCCAGCAGCGCGAGCTCAAAAGAGACCCAGTACTTC
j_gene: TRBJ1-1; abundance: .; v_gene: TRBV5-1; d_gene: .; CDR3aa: CASSFYGGDPEAFF; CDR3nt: TGCGCCAGCAGCTTCTACGGGGGGGACCCTGAAGCTTTCTTT
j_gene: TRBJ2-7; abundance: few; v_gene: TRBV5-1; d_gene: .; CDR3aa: CASSPPERLHEQYF; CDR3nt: TGCGCCAGCAGCCCCCCGGAGAGGCTCCACGAGCAGTACTTC
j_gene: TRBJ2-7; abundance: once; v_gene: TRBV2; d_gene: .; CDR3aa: CASRLETRAGEQYF; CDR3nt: TGTGCCAGCAGGTTGGAGACTAGGGCTGGGGAGCAGTACTTC
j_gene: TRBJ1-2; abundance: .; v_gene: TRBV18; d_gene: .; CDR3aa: CASSPISRGNGNYGYTF; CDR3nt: TGTGCCAGCTCACCCATCAGCAGGGGAAATGGAAACTATGGCTACACCTTC
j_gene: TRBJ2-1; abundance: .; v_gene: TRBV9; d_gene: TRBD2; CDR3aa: CASSVVPLGTSGSDEQFF; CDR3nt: TGTGCCAGCAGCGTAGTCCCTCTGGGGACTAGCGGGAGCGATGAGCAGTTCTTC
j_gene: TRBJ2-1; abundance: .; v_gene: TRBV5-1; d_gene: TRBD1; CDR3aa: CASSLDRGNEQFF; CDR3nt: TGCGCCAGCAGCTTGGACAGGGGGAATGAGCAGTTCTTC
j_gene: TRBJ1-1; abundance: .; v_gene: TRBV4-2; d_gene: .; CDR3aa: CASSQWAGKNTEAFF; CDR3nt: TGTGCCAGCAGCCAATGGGCAGGGAAGAACACTGAAGCTTTCTTT
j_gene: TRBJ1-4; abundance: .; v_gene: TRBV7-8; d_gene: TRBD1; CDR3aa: CASSPQTGNEKLFF; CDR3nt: TGTGCCAGCAGCCCTCAGACAGGGAATGAAAAACTGTTTTTT
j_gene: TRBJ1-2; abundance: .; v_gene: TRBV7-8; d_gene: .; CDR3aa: CASSPREAFSYGYTF; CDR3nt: TGTGCCAGCAGCCCGCGGGAGGCATTTAGCTATGGCTACACCTTC
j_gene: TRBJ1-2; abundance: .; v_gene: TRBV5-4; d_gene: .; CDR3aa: CASSPTGADGYTF; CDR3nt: TGTGCCAGCAGCCCGACAGGAGCCGATGGCTACACCTTC
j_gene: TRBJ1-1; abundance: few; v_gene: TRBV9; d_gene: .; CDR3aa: CASSALAGNTEAFF; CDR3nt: TGTGCCAGCAGCGCGCTAGCGGGTAACACTGAAGCTTTCTTT
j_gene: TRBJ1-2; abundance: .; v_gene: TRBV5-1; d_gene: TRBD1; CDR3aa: CASSRTGDGGYTF; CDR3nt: TGCGCCAGCAGCCGGACAGGGGACGGTGGCTACACCTTC
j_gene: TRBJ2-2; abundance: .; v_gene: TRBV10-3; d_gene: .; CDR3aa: CAISDRESTGELFF; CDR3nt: TGTGCCATCAGTGACCGGGAGAGCACCGGGGAGCTGTTTTTT
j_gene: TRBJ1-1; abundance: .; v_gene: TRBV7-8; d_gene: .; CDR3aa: CASSLQGRTEAFF; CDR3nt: TGTGCCAGCAGCCTACAGGGACGGACTGAAGCTTTCTTT
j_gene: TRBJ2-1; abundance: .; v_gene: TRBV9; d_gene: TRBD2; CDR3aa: CASSGRLAAYNEQFF; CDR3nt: TGTGCCAGCAGCGGCAGACTAGCGGCCTACAATGAGCAGTTCTTC
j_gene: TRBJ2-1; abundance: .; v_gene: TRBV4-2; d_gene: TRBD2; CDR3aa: CASRERGGDGSGEQFF; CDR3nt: TGTGCCAGCAGGGAGCGGGGGGGGGACGGGTCCGGTGAGCAGTTCTTC
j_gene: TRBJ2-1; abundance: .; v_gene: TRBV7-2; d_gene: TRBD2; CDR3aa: CASTLGLVNEQFF; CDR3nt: TGTGCCAGCACCCTGGGACTAGTCAATGAGCAGTTCTTC